These T cell receptor beta chains were read from a single sample in a study of T cell repertoires in ileal Crohn's disease. Produced via immunoSEQ multiplex PCR; TCRdb's table is partial and in-frame only. The sample holds under 6,000 clones; about 81% are singletons and the top ten take 5.5% to 6.5%. Sequencing was performed on ileal tissue. The source of these receptors is an adult with Crohn's disease. Both conserved end residues are part of each CDR3. Fields, in order: V gene, clone size, J gene, D gene, CDR3 protein, CDR3 DNA. A D gene is named only where the DNA matches it firmly. Not all rows give a size; the values are once, few, many and, for expanded clones, a class.

V gene: TRBV5-4
clone size: NA
J gene: TRBJ1-4
D gene: NA
CDR3 protein: CASSSGSSNEKLFF
CDR3 DNA: TGTGCCAGCAGCTCCGGGTCGTCTAATGAAAAACTGTTTTTT

V gene: TRBV7-3
clone size: once
J gene: TRBJ1-2
D gene: TRBD1
CDR3 protein: CASSAGTGSGYTF
CDR3 DNA: TGTGCCAGCAGCGCCGGGACAGGGTCTGGCTACACCTTC

V gene: TRBV7-3
clone size: NA
J gene: TRBJ2-2
D gene: TRBD1
CDR3 protein: CASSSGQGGPAGELFF
CDR3 DNA: TGTGCCAGCAGCTCAGGACAGGGTGGGCCAGCCGGGGAGCTGTTTTTT

V gene: TRBV4-3
clone size: NA
J gene: TRBJ1-6
D gene: NA
CDR3 protein: CASSQDSFRGSPLHF
CDR3 DNA: TGCGCCAGCAGCCAAGACAGCTTCAGAGGTTCACCCCTCCACTTT

V gene: TRBV6-5
clone size: NA
J gene: TRBJ1-2
D gene: NA
CDR3 protein: CASSLAGLEYGYTF
CDR3 DNA: TGTGCCAGCAGCCTGGCGGGGCTGGAATATGGCTACACCTTC

V gene: TRBV5-1
clone size: NA
J gene: TRBJ2-7
D gene: TRBD2
CDR3 protein: CASSATIAGGTYEQYF
CDR3 DNA: TGCGCCAGCAGCGCAACCATAGCGGGGGGCACCTACGAGCAGTACTTC

V gene: TRBV19
clone size: NA
J gene: TRBJ2-3
D gene: TRBD1
CDR3 protein: CASTDRASSSTDTQYF
CDR3 DNA: TGTGCCAGCACGGACAGGGCATCATCTAGCACAGATACGCAGTATTTT

V gene: TRBV6-6
clone size: NA
J gene: TRBJ1-5
D gene: TRBD1
CDR3 protein: CASSPWQGANQPQHF
CDR3 DNA: TGTGCCAGCAGTCCGTGGCAGGGGGCCAATCAGCCCCAGCATTTT

V gene: TRBV7-2
clone size: NA
J gene: TRBJ2-7
D gene: NA
CDR3 protein: CASSLGQGSSYEQYF
CDR3 DNA: TGTGCCAGCAGCTTGGGACAAGGGAGCTCCTACGAGCAGTACTTC

V gene: TRBV27
clone size: few
J gene: TRBJ1-5
D gene: NA
CDR3 protein: CASRLRGNQPQHF
CDR3 DNA: TGTGCCAGCAGGCTCCGGGGCAATCAGCCCCAGCATTTT

V gene: TRBV19
clone size: NA
J gene: TRBJ2-7
D gene: NA
CDR3 protein: CASSTRDSQRDEQYF
CDR3 DNA: TGTGCCAGTAGTACCCGGGACTCACAAAGGGACGAGCAGTACTTC

V gene: TRBV15
clone size: NA
J gene: TRBJ2-3
D gene: TRBD2
CDR3 protein: CATSRVGGGREDTQYF
CDR3 DNA: TGTGCCACCAGCAGAGTTGGCGGGGGGAGGGAAGATACGCAGTATTTT

V gene: TRBV7-2
clone size: NA
J gene: TRBJ2-7
D gene: NA
CDR3 protein: CASSLAVGGPYEQYF
CDR3 DNA: TGTGCCAGCAGCTTAGCTGTCGGGGGGCCCTACGAGCAGTACTTC

V gene: TRBV7-3
clone size: NA
J gene: TRBJ1-1
D gene: NA
CDR3 protein: CASSSSDVGGGTEAFF
CDR3 DNA: TGTGCCAGCAGCTCATCCGACGTAGGGGGGGGGACTGAAGCTTTCTTT

V gene: TRBV5-1
clone size: NA
J gene: TRBJ1-2
D gene: NA
CDR3 protein: CASSWWGGHWSYTF
CDR3 DNA: TGCGCCAGTAGCTGGTGGGGCGGCCATTGGAGCTACACCTTC

V gene: TRBV29-1
clone size: NA
J gene: TRBJ1-1
D gene: NA
CDR3 protein: CSVEEGAAFF
CDR3 DNA: TGCAGCGTCGAAGAGGGCGCGGCTTTCTTT

V gene: TRBV10-3
clone size: NA
J gene: TRBJ1-2
D gene: TRBD1
CDR3 protein: CAISRTDRDYGYTF
CDR3 DNA: TGTGCCATCAGTCGGACAGACAGGGACTATGGCTACACCTTC

V gene: TRBV7-3
clone size: NA
J gene: TRBJ2-5
D gene: TRBD2
CDR3 protein: CASSLGTSGGRETQYF
CDR3 DNA: TGTGCCAGCAGCTTAGGGACTAGCGGGGGTCGAGAGACCCAGTACTTC

V gene: TRBV5-1
clone size: NA
J gene: TRBJ2-3
D gene: NA
CDR3 protein: CASSFNTASTDTQYF
CDR3 DNA: TGCGCCAGCAGCTTCAACACAGCTAGCACAGATACGCAGTATTTT

V gene: TRBV27
clone size: NA
J gene: TRBJ2-4
D gene: NA
CDR3 protein: CASTGIGNIQYF
CDR3 DNA: TGTGCCAGCACAGGGATTGGAAACATTCAGTACTTC

V gene: TRBV5-8
clone size: NA
J gene: TRBJ2-6
D gene: NA
CDR3 protein: CASSSGNSGANVLTF
CDR3 DNA: TGTGCCAGCAGCTCGGGGAACTCTGGGGCCAACGTCCTGACTTTC

V gene: TRBV28
clone size: once
J gene: TRBJ1-2
D gene: TRBD1
CDR3 protein: CASTSPLGTGRYGYTF
CDR3 DNA: TGTGCCAGCACCTCACCCCTCGGGACAGGCCGGTATGGCTACACCTTC

V gene: TRBV10-3
clone size: NA
J gene: TRBJ1-2
D gene: NA
CDR3 protein: CAISAIFDSKSYTF
CDR3 DNA: TGTGCCATCAGTGCCATTTTTGACAGCAAAAGCTACACCTTC

V gene: TRBV10-2
clone size: few
J gene: TRBJ2-7
D gene: TRBD1
CDR3 protein: CASSDGTGAYEQYF
CDR3 DNA: TGCGCCAGCAGTGACGGGACAGGGGCCTACGAGCAGTACTTC

V gene: TRBV9
clone size: NA
J gene: TRBJ2-3
D gene: TRBD2
CDR3 protein: CASSAVGGRLTDTQYF
CDR3 DNA: TGTGCCAGCAGCGCGGTGGGGGGGAGACTGACAGATACGCAGTATTTT

V gene: TRBV27
clone size: NA
J gene: TRBJ1-2
D gene: NA
CDR3 protein: CASSLFLDTGYTF
CDR3 DNA: TGTGCCAGCAGTTTATTCTTGGACACTGGCTACACCTTC

V gene: TRBV30
clone size: NA
J gene: TRBJ1-6
D gene: NA
CDR3 protein: CAWTRGNSPLHF
CDR3 DNA: TGTGCCTGGACAAGGGGGAATTCACCCCTCCACTTT

V gene: TRBV5-1
clone size: NA
J gene: TRBJ2-1
D gene: NA
CDR3 protein: CASGAAPEDEQFF
CDR3 DNA: TGCGCCAGCGGGGCAGCTCCTGAAGATGAGCAGTTCTTC

V gene: TRBV30
clone size: few
J gene: TRBJ1-1
D gene: NA
CDR3 protein: CAWGPGNTEAFF
CDR3 DNA: TGTGCCTGGGGTCCGGGGAACACTGAAGCTTTCTTT

V gene: TRBV5-1
clone size: NA
J gene: TRBJ2-7
D gene: TRBD1
CDR3 protein: CASSSSGTGGDEQYF
CDR3 DNA: TGCGCCAGCAGCTCTTCCGGGACAGGGGGCGACGAGCAGTACTTC

V gene: TRBV2
clone size: NA
J gene: TRBJ2-7
D gene: NA
CDR3 protein: CASSVRQTPLYEQYF
CDR3 DNA: TGTGCCAGCAGTGTCCGGCAGACTCCCCTCTACGAGCAGTACTTC

V gene: TRBV9
clone size: NA
J gene: TRBJ2-1
D gene: NA
CDR3 protein: CASSVGGGGEQFF
CDR3 DNA: TGTGCCAGCAGCGTAGGGGGCGGTGGTGAGCAGTTCTTC

V gene: TRBV7-3
clone size: once
J gene: TRBJ1-2
D gene: NA
CDR3 protein: CASSTGDGRGYTF
CDR3 DNA: TGTGCCAGCAGCACGGGGGACGGCCGTGGCTACACCTTC

V gene: TRBV23-1
clone size: NA
J gene: TRBJ1-1
D gene: NA
CDR3 protein: CASSQSGDRPVFHVATEAFF
CDR3 DNA: TGCGCCAGCAGTCAATCTGGTGACAGGCCGGTATTCCATGTGGCCACTGAAGCTTTCTTT

V gene: TRBV2
clone size: once
J gene: TRBJ2-1
D gene: TRBD1
CDR3 protein: CASSRDRVGNEQFF
CDR3 DNA: TGTGCCAGCAGCCGGGACAGGGTGGGCAATGAGCAGTTCTTC

V gene: TRBV19
clone size: few
J gene: TRBJ2-3
D gene: TRBD1
CDR3 protein: CASSMGQGSHLQYF
CDR3 DNA: TGTGCCAGTAGTATGGGACAGGGGAGCCATTTGCAGTATTTT

V gene: TRBV2
clone size: NA
J gene: TRBJ2-3
D gene: NA
CDR3 protein: CASSERPGVTQYF
CDR3 DNA: TGTGCCAGCAGTGAACGCCCCGGGGTTACGCAGTATTTT

V gene: TRBV5-1
clone size: once
J gene: TRBJ2-7
D gene: NA
CDR3 protein: CASSLASLREQYF
CDR3 DNA: TGCGCCAGCAGCTTGGCAAGTCTGAGGGAGCAGTACTTC

V gene: TRBV5-6
clone size: NA
J gene: TRBJ2-3
D gene: NA
CDR3 protein: CASSSKWTDTQYF
CDR3 DNA: TGTGCCAGCAGCTCTAAATGGACAGATACGCAGTATTTT

V gene: TRBV4-3
clone size: NA
J gene: TRBJ1-4
D gene: NA
CDR3 protein: CASSQNPRELGEKLFF
CDR3 DNA: TGCGCCAGCAGCCAAAACCCCCGGGAATTGGGGGAAAAACTGTTTTTT

V gene: TRBV5-1
clone size: few
J gene: TRBJ2-7
D gene: TRBD1
CDR3 protein: CASNSAQQGKYEQYF
CDR3 DNA: TGCGCCAGCAACTCAGCCCAACAGGGGAAGTACGAGCAGTACTTC

V gene: TRBV18
clone size: NA
J gene: TRBJ1-1
D gene: TRBD1
CDR3 protein: CASSPPRTGGNTEAFF
CDR3 DNA: TGTGCCAGCTCACCACCCCGGACAGGGGGAAACACTGAAGCTTTCTTT

V gene: TRBV6-5
clone size: NA
J gene: TRBJ2-7
D gene: NA
CDR3 protein: CASSFTQGRAYEQYF
CDR3 DNA: TGTGCCAGCAGTTTCACACAGGGCCGGGCCTACGAGCAGTACTTC

V gene: TRBV19
clone size: NA
J gene: TRBJ2-1
D gene: NA
CDR3 protein: CASSIGSYYNEQFF
CDR3 DNA: TGTGCCAGTAGTATCGGGTCCTACTACAATGAGCAGTTCTTC

V gene: TRBV9
clone size: few
J gene: TRBJ1-1
D gene: NA
CDR3 protein: CASSPLAGAGGTEAFF
CDR3 DNA: TGTGCCAGCAGCCCCCTCGCGGGGGCGGGTGGAACTGAAGCTTTCTTT

V gene: TRBV15
clone size: NA
J gene: TRBJ1-1
D gene: NA
CDR3 protein: CATSNQRMNTEAFF
CDR3 DNA: TGTGCCACCAGCAATCAGCGAATGAACACTGAAGCTTTCTTT

V gene: TRBV13
clone size: few
J gene: TRBJ2-7
D gene: NA
CDR3 protein: CASSFTNEQYF
CDR3 DNA: TGTGCCAGCAGCTTCACTAACGAGCAGTACTTC

V gene: TRBV2
clone size: NA
J gene: TRBJ1-3
D gene: NA
CDR3 protein: CASSEEAGENTIYF
CDR3 DNA: TGTGCCAGCAGTGAGGAGGCAGGGGAAAACACCATATATTTT

V gene: TRBV27
clone size: few
J gene: TRBJ1-6
D gene: NA
CDR3 protein: CASSPLVALQPLHF
CDR3 DNA: TGTGCCAGCAGTCCCCTGGTGGCCCTCCAACCCCTCCACTTT

V gene: TRBV18
clone size: NA
J gene: TRBJ2-3
D gene: NA
CDR3 protein: CASSSSGGTDTQYF
CDR3 DNA: TGTGCCAGCTCATCCTCGGGGGGCACAGATACGCAGTATTTT

V gene: TRBV18
clone size: NA
J gene: TRBJ1-4
D gene: NA
CDR3 protein: CASSKTTATNEKLFF
CDR3 DNA: TGTGCCAGCTCGAAGACGACAGCAACTAATGAAAAACTGTTTTTT

V gene: TRBV27
clone size: NA
J gene: TRBJ1-2
D gene: NA
CDR3 protein: CASSLSFQGGYTF
CDR3 DNA: TGTGCCAGCAGTTTATCGTTTCAGGGTGGCTACACCTTC